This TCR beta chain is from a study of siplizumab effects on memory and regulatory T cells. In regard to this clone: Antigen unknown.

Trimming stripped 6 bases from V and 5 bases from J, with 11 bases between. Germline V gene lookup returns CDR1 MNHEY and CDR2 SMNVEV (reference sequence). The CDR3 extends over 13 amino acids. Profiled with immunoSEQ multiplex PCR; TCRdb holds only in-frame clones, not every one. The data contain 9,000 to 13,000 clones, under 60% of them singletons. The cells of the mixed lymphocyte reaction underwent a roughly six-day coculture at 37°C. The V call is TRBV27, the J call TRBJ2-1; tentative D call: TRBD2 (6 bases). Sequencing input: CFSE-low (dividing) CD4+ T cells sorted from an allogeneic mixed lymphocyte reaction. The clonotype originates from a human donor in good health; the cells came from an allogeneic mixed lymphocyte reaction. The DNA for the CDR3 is TGTGCCAGCAGCCGGTGGGGGGACAATGAGCAGTTCTTC. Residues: CASSRWGDNEQFF.